Listed below are T cell receptor beta chains from one sample, sequenced in a study of cytomegalovirus exposure and HLA in healthy donors. The table came from immunoSEQ multiplex PCR; TCRdb's copy has only in-frame clones and leaves some out. The table records 150,000 to 200,000 clones, around 83% of them present only once. Sequenced material: PBMCs. Receptors were obtained from a woman aged 40-49 years in good health and CMV-seronegative. Both conserved end residues are part of each CDR3. D genes are given only for firm matches. Clone size is shown for a subset of rows, as once, few, many or a class of expanded clone.

J gene: TRBJ2-4; clone size: many; V gene: TRBV4-3; D gene: TRBD1; CDR3 DNA: TGCGCCAGCAGCCGGGGACAGGGGAACATTCAGTACTTC; CDR3 protein: CASSRGQGNIQYF
J gene: TRBJ1-2; clone size: .; V gene: TRBV4-1; D gene: .; CDR3 DNA: TGCGCCAGCAGCCAAGATCGGGGGGCGCGTGGCTACACCTTC; CDR3 protein: CASSQDRGARGYTF
J gene: TRBJ1-4; clone size: .; V gene: TRBV6-5; D gene: .; CDR3 DNA: TGTGCCAGCAGTTTCCTTTCACAGGGCACTAATGAAAAACTGTTTTTT; CDR3 protein: CASSFLSQGTNEKLFF
J gene: TRBJ1-1; clone size: .; V gene: TRBV30; D gene: TRBD1; CDR3 DNA: TGTGCCTGGAGGCCCGGGACAGGGGAAACTGAAGCTTTCTTT; CDR3 protein: CAWRPGTGETEAFF
J gene: TRBJ1-4; clone size: .; V gene: TRBV28; D gene: TRBD1; CDR3 DNA: TGTGCCAGCAGTTTCTTGAAGGGGGCGCGCGAAAAACTGTTTTTT; CDR3 protein: CASSFLKGAREKLFF
J gene: TRBJ2-5; clone size: .; V gene: TRBV2; D gene: .; CDR3 DNA: TGTGCCAGCAGTGAGTACGTCCGGGAGACCCAGTACTTC; CDR3 protein: CASSEYVRETQYF
J gene: TRBJ2-2; clone size: .; V gene: TRBV6-5; D gene: TRBD2; CDR3 DNA: TGTGCCAGCAGCTGGACTAGCGGACACCGGGAGCTGTTTTTT; CDR3 protein: CASSWTSGHRELFF
J gene: TRBJ1-1; clone size: few; V gene: TRBV5-5; D gene: .; CDR3 DNA: TGTGCCTCTCAGGCAGGAAACTGGAACACTGAAGCTTTCTTT; CDR3 protein: CASQAGNWNTEAFF
J gene: TRBJ2-7; clone size: .; V gene: TRBV7-3; D gene: TRBD1; CDR3 DNA: TGTGCCAGCAGCTTACAACCGGGACAGGGGCACGAGCAGTACTTC; CDR3 protein: CASSLQPGQGHEQYF
J gene: TRBJ2-1; clone size: .; V gene: TRBV6-5; D gene: TRBD2; CDR3 DNA: TGTGCCAGCAGTCCTAGCGGGGGGCACAATGAGCAGTTCTTC; CDR3 protein: CASSPSGGHNEQFF
J gene: TRBJ1-6; clone size: .; V gene: TRBV7-2; D gene: TRBD1; CDR3 DNA: TGTGCCAGCAGCGCACAGGGGCAGTCCTATAATTCACCCCTCCACTTT; CDR3 protein: CASSAQGQSYNSPLHF
J gene: TRBJ1-1; clone size: few; V gene: TRBV5-1; D gene: TRBD1; CDR3 DNA: TGCGCCAGCAGCCTAATCGGACAGGGAAATACTGAAGCTTTCTTT; CDR3 protein: CASSLIGQGNTEAFF
J gene: TRBJ1-2; clone size: .; V gene: TRBV9; D gene: .; CDR3 DNA: TGTGCCAGCAGCGTAGCGGGCTATGGCTACACCTTC; CDR3 protein: CASSVAGYGYTF
J gene: TRBJ2-2; clone size: .; V gene: TRBV5-1; D gene: .; CDR3 DNA: TGCGCCAGCAGCTTGGAGACAGTATCGAACACCGGGGAGCTGTTTTTT; CDR3 protein: CASSLETVSNTGELFF
J gene: TRBJ2-2; clone size: .; V gene: TRBV2; D gene: TRBD1; CDR3 DNA: TGTGCCAGCAGTGAAGGGACAGGGGAAACCGGGGAGCTGTTTTTT; CDR3 protein: CASSEGTGETGELFF
J gene: TRBJ1-1; clone size: .; V gene: TRBV25-1; D gene: .; CDR3 DNA: TGTGCCAGCAGTGAATTGAAAGGGGGATCAAGGGCAAGTGAAGCTTTCTTT; CDR3 protein: CASSELKGGSRASEAFF
J gene: TRBJ2-1; clone size: .; V gene: TRBV7-9; D gene: TRBD2; CDR3 DNA: TGTGCCAGCAGTACCCCACCCTGGGGGACTAGCGGGACAAACCATGAGCAGTTCTTC; CDR3 protein: CASSTPPWGTSGTNHEQFF
J gene: TRBJ2-1; clone size: .; V gene: TRBV7-3; D gene: .; CDR3 DNA: TGTGCCAGCAGCTTAACCCCGGGAGCACCCTACAATGAGCAGTTCTTC; CDR3 protein: CASSLTPGAPYNEQFF
J gene: TRBJ2-1; clone size: .; V gene: TRBV18; D gene: .; CDR3 DNA: TGTGCCAGCTCACGGCTAACCGGGGACTTGGGCAATGAGCAGTTCTTC; CDR3 protein: CASSRLTGDLGNEQFF
J gene: TRBJ2-3; clone size: .; V gene: TRBV5-4; D gene: TRBD1; CDR3 DNA: TGTGCCAGCAGCTTGGCTTTCGAGACAGGGACAGATACGCAGTATTTT; CDR3 protein: CASSLAFETGTDTQYF
J gene: TRBJ2-3; clone size: .; V gene: TRBV6-5; D gene: .; CDR3 DNA: TGTACCAGCAGTTATGGATTTCGGGGGAGCACAGATACGCAGTATTTT; CDR3 protein: CTSSYGFRGSTDTQYF
J gene: TRBJ1-4; clone size: few; V gene: TRBV2; D gene: .; CDR3 DNA: TGTGCCAGCAGTGAGGGAGCGGCAACTAATGAAAAACTGTTTTTT; CDR3 protein: CASSEGAATNEKLFF
J gene: TRBJ1-1; clone size: once; V gene: TRBV15; D gene: .; CDR3 DNA: TGTGCCACCAGCAAAGGGGGTACGGACACTGAAGCTTTCTTT; CDR3 protein: CATSKGGTDTEAFF
J gene: TRBJ1-2; clone size: .; V gene: TRBV4-3; D gene: .; CDR3 DNA: TGCGCCAGCAGCCAAGGAGGGCGGGGGTGGGTGGGCGGCTACACCTTC; CDR3 protein: CASSQGGRGWVGGYTF
J gene: TRBJ2-7; clone size: few; V gene: TRBV5-1; D gene: .; CDR3 DNA: TGCGCCAGCTGTGAGGGGGGGTCCGCCTACGAGCAGTACTTC; CDR3 protein: CASCEGGSAYEQYF
J gene: TRBJ1-2; clone size: .; V gene: TRBV5-1; D gene: .; CDR3 DNA: TGCGCCAGCAGCCCCGAGGCGTCTTCGTACGGGTATGGCTACACCTTC; CDR3 protein: CASSPEASSYGYGYTF
J gene: TRBJ2-1; clone size: .; V gene: TRBV13; D gene: .; CDR3 DNA: TGTGCCAGCAGCTTAATCGTGGGAGATACCTACAATGAGCAGTTCTTC; CDR3 protein: CASSLIVGDTYNEQFF